These 27 T cell receptor beta chains originate from one sample sequenced in a study of cytomegalovirus exposure and HLA in healthy donors. PCR was performed using 60 Vbeta and 13 Jbeta primers. Sequencing used immunoSEQ multiplex PCR; TCRdb keeps in-frame clones, though not all of them. The sample carries around 62,000 clones, around 75% recorded once. Specimen: PBMCs. Receptors were obtained from a man aged 60 to 69 in good health and CMV-seropositive.

The CDR3 sequence is CASSSASAYEQYF. The CDR3 coding sequence is TGTGCCAGCAGCTCCGCCTCCGCGTACGAGCAGTACTTC. The chain combines TRBV5-4 with TRBJ2-7; D ambiguous. The CDR3 totals 13 residues. Trimming took off 3 bases at V and 4 bases at J, with 11 bases between the two ends. Per germline, CDR1 SGHNT and CDR2 YYREEE (reference sequence).

This clone was seen more than once but under ten times. This chain connects TRBV5-1 to TRBJ2-5, with D perhaps matching TRBD2 (6 bases). Germline V lookup: CDR1 SGHRS, CDR2 YFSETQ. V lost 5 bases and J 5 bases, leaving 19 bases between the germline ends. The CDR3 is 15 amino acids. The CDR3 here is CASREGRPEDETQYF. The DNA for the CDR3 is TGCGCCAGCAGGGAGGGACGCCCTGAAGACGAGACCCAGTACTTC.

V is TRBV7-9 and J is TRBJ1-2, with 8 bases matching TRBD1. CDR1 and CDR2 (germline): SEHNR, FQNEAQ (reference sequence). The CDR3 loop spans 14 amino acids. With 5 bases clipped from V and 3 bases from J, the junction kept 5 bases outside the gene matches. The DNA for the CDR3 is TGTGCCAGCAGCAACAGGACAGGGCACTATGGCTACACCTTC. Amino acid sequence: CASSNRTGHYGYTF.

This clone appeared a few times. The rearrangement uses TRBV6-4 and TRBJ2-1, with TRBD2 matching over 10 bases. The V gene end was trimmed by 3 bases and the J gene end by 5 bases; junction bases not matched to a gene: 4. Germline V gene lookup returns CDR1 MRHNA and CDR2 SNTAGT. The CDR3 spans 15 residues. CDR3 sequence: CASSESSGGNNEQFF. The CDR3 DNA reads TGTGCCAGCAGTGAGTCTAGCGGGGGTAACAATGAGCAGTTCTTC.

The gene calls are TRBV4-1 and TRBJ1-6, with 7 bases aligning to TRBD1. The germline CDR1 and CDR2 sequences are MGHRA and YSYEKL. The CDR3 is 16 residues long. With 7 bases clipped from V and 7 bases from J, the junction kept 13 bases outside the gene matches. The CDR3 here is CASTPFGQDANSPLHF. The CDR3 DNA sequence: TGCGCCAGCACCCCTTTCGGACAGGATGCCAATTCACCCCTCCACTTT.

This rearrangement joins TRBV27 to TRBJ1-4; 7 nucleotides match TRBD1. After removal of 5 bases from V and 10 bases from J, the junction contained 10 bases not matched to a gene. Germline lookup yields CDR1 MNHEY and CDR2 SMNVEV (reference sequence). The CDR3 covers 14 residues. Here the CDR3 DNA reads TGTGCCAGCAGTGACCGGGACAGACGGGGAAAACTGTTTTTT. Protein sequence: CASSDRDRRGKLFF.

J is TRBJ1-2 and V is TRBV19; 7 bases fit TRBD1. The J segment lost 4 bases and the V segment lost 6 bases, leaving 17 bases of the junction unmatched. The V gene's germline CDR1 is LNHDA and CDR2 SQIVND (reference sequence). The CDR3 consists of 17 residues. This CDR3 reads CASSRLLGQAEIYGYTF. CDR3 DNA: TGTGCCAGTAGCCGATTGCTCGGACAGGCGGAAATCTATGGCTACACCTTC.

This clone was observed a single time. The chain employs TRBV12-2 and TRBJ2-7; no DNA check was done on the table's D call, TRBD1. TRBV12-2 is classified as a pseudogene. This CDR3 is 14 amino acids long. The CDR3 reads CASKRPRVRGEQYF. DNA for the CDR3: TGTGCAAGTAAAAGACCCAGGGTCAGGGGGGAGCAGTACTTC.

The V call is TRBV10-2, the J call TRBJ2-1, with 14 nucleotides matching TRBD2. The junction had 6 bases not matched to a gene; V was cut back by 6 bases and J by 8 bases. The germline V gene encodes CDR1 WSHSY and CDR2 SAAADI. This CDR3 is built from 15 residues. The CDR3 region is CASSTGTSGRDEQFF. The CDR3 nucleotides read TGCGCCAGCAGCACCGGGACTAGCGGGAGAGATGAGCAGTTCTTC.

This clone was found a few times. The rearrangement joins TRBV6-5 to TRBJ2-7; tentative D call: TRBD1 (5 bases). There are 13 residues in the CDR3. The V end lost 0 bases, the J end lost 6 bases, and 9 bases lay between the germline ends. Germline lookup yields CDR1 MNHEY and CDR2 SVGAGI. This chain's CDR3 is CASSYSKGAEQYF. DNA for the CDR3: TGTGCCAGCAGTTACTCGAAAGGGGCCGAGCAGTACTTC.

This chain links TRBV6-5 with TRBJ1-5; tentative D call: TRBD1 (5 bases). Between the trimmed V and J ends, which lost 4 bases and 5 bases, there was a span of 6 bases. This CDR3 region has 12 residues. Germline assignment: CDR1 MNHEY and CDR2 SVGAGI. The CDR3 loop is CASSSRDQPQHF. The CDR3 DNA reads TGTGCCAGCAGTTCCAGGGATCAGCCCCAGCATTTT.

V gene TRBV6-1 combines with J gene TRBJ2-5, with D tentatively TRBD2 (5 bases). The CDR3 consists of 14 residues. Germline-derived CDR1 and CDR2 are MNHNS and SASEGT. The V end was cut by 4 bases, the J end by 0 bases, with 9 bases between. The DNA for the CDR3 is TGTGCCAGCAGTGCCGACTACTACCAAGAGACCCAGTACTTC. Translating gives CASSADYYQETQYF.

Here the CDR3 DNA reads TGTGCCAGCAGGAGGGAAGGGAATAGCAATCAGCCCCAGCATTTT. This translates into CASRREGNSNQPQHF. V is TRBV6-4 and J is TRBJ1-5, with no clear D. Deletions cut 6 bases from V and 0 bases from J, with 12 bases between. From germline, CDR1 is MRHNA and CDR2 SNTAGT. CDR3 size: 15 residues.

This clone is a singleton in its sample. The V gene is TRBV6-6, the J gene TRBJ1-2, with D possibly being TRBD1 (6 bases). The germline CDR1 and CDR2 sequences are MNHNY and SVGAGI (reference sequence). The CDR3 length is 15 residues. The V gene lost 2 bases and the J gene lost 3 bases, with 13 bases spanning the gap. CDR3 loop: CASSYTTQGYYGYTF. CDR3 nucleotide sequence: TGTGCCAGCAGTTACACTACACAGGGATACTATGGCTACACCTTC.

This clone appeared a single time. The chain recombines TRBV2 with TRBJ1-4, with a tentative D call TRBD1 (6 bases). The germline V gene has CDR1 SNHLY and CDR2 FYNNEI. This CDR3 is built from 16 residues. Trimming removed 7 bases from V and 0 bases from J, with 15 bases in between. Here the CDR3 reads CASILGGGATNEKLFF. The CDR3 DNA follows: TGTGCCAGCATTCTAGGAGGGGGGGCAACTAATGAAAAACTGTTTTTT.

This chain joins TRBV5-6 and TRBJ2-5; 7 bases fit TRBD1. This CDR3 is built from 13 residues. CDR1 SGHDT and CDR2 YYEEEE come from the germline V gene. Losses at the gene ends were 4 bases for V and 3 bases for J; bases not matched to a gene: 3. DNA for the CDR3: TGTGCCAGCAGCCTTCAGGGGGAAGAGACCCAGTACTTC. It encodes CASSLQGEETQYF.

This clone was counted only a few times. The chain carries TRBV5-4 and TRBJ1-1; D unresolved. CDR1 and CDR2 (germline): SGHNT, YYREEE (reference sequence). V shed 3 bases and J shed 0 bases, with 12 bases lying between them. CDR3 length: 15 residues. The CDR3 DNA follows: TGTGCCAGCAGCTCGCCGGGGTGGGTGAACACTGAAGCTTTCTTT. Protein product: CASSSPGWVNTEAFF.

The rearrangement joins TRBV5-5 to TRBJ2-3; D may be TRBD1 (7 bases). The CDR3 covers 16 residues. Trimming pared 4 bases from V and 5 bases from J, leaving 20 bases between. Germline assignment: CDR1 SGHKS and CDR2 YYEKEE (reference sequence). The CDR3 reads CASSRAQGGALDTQYF. CDR3 DNA sequence: TGTGCCAGCAGCCGGGCCCAGGGGGGCGCGTTAGATACGCAGTATTTT.

This clone came up once. The V call is TRBV1, the J call TRBJ1-1. TRBV1 is classified as a pseudogene. CDR3 length: 11 amino acids. In DNA, the CDR3 is TGCACCAGCAGCCCCCCTAACGAAGCTTTCTTT. Translating gives CTSSPPNEAFF.

The chain has TRBV4-1 and TRBJ2-7, with 13 bases aligning to TRBD2. J gave up 0 bases and V 3 bases, and 2 bases lay outside the gene matches. Germline assignment: CDR1 MGHRA and CDR2 YSYEKL. The CDR3 totals 16 residues. In nucleotides, the CDR3 is TGCGCCAGCAGCCAGGGACTAGCGGGGTTCTCCTACGAGCAGTACTTC. This sequence encodes CASSQGLAGFSYEQYF.

The chain uses TRBV5-5 and TRBJ1-5, with unresolved D. V was clipped by 0 bases and J by 1 base, with 5 bases between them. CDR3 size: 14 residues. The V gene's germline CDR1 is SGHKS and CDR2 YYEKEE (reference sequence). This CDR3 is CASSLVASNQPQHF. CDR3 sequence (DNA): TGTGCCAGCAGCTTGGTGGCAAGCAATCAGCCCCAGCATTTT. The full variable domain, rest sourced from reference TRBV5-5 and TRBJ1-5, is DAGVTQSPTHLIKTRGQQVTLRCSPISGHKSVSWYQQVLGQGPQFIFQYYEKEERGRGNFPDRFSARQFPNYSSELNVNALLLGDSALYLCASSLVASNQPQHFGDGTRLSIL.

As DNA, the CDR3 is TGTGCCAGCAGCCTAATAAATGAAAAACTGTTTTTT. This sequence encodes CASSLINEKLFF. The chain is built from TRBV5-4 and TRBJ1-4, with unresolved D. From germline, CDR1 is SGHNT and CDR2 YYREEE (reference sequence). CDR3 length: 12 residues. Trimming took 4 bases from V and 5 from J, leaving 6 bases between them.

The chain is built from TRBV27 and TRBJ2-1; the D is unclear. With 6 bases removed from V and 4 bases from J, the gap between germline ends came to 7 bases. The CDR3 contains 12 residues. Germline CDR1 and CDR2: MNHEY and SMNVEV (reference sequence). Written as DNA, the CDR3 is TGTGCCAGCAGCTCCGGGTACAATGAGCAGTTCTTC. This sequence encodes CASSSGYNEQFF.

This chain uses TRBV6-5 with TRBJ2-1; 10 positions match TRBD2. Germline values: CDR1 MNHEY, CDR2 SVGAGI. Losses at the gene ends were 6 bases for V and 6 bases for J; bases not matched to a gene: 2. This CDR3 region has 13 residues. The DNA for the CDR3 is TGTGCCAGCAGGGCTAGCGGGAGCAATGAGCAGTTCTTC. Translated, it gives CASRASGSNEQFF.

The rearrangement joins TRBV29-1 to TRBJ2-7, with D possibly being TRBD2 (6 bases). Germline CDR1 reads SQVTM; CDR2 reads ANQGSEA. V was trimmed by 1 base and J by 0 bases, leaving 10 bases between them. The CDR3 length is 14 residues. The DNA of the CDR3 is TGCAGCGTTGAAGGCGGGACCCCCTCCTACGAGCAGTACTTC. It translates to CSVEGGTPSYEQYF.

V is TRBV9 and J is TRBJ2-7; 9 nucleotides match TRBD1. The CDR3 has 12 residues. Germline assignment: CDR1 SGDLS and CDR2 YYNGEE. J was trimmed by 7 bases and V by 4 bases; bases with no gene match: 3. The CDR3 spells CASSTGQGEQYF. DNA for the CDR3: TGTGCCAGCAGCACGGGACAGGGAGAGCAGTACTTC.

The chain joins TRBV9 to TRBJ1-5; D ambiguous. This CDR3 has 14 residues. Between the trimmed V and J ends, which lost 0 bases and 10 bases, there was a span of 14 bases. From germline, CDR1 is SGDLS and CDR2 YYNGEE. The CDR3 loop reads CASSVALGSGPQHF. DNA for the CDR3: TGTGCCAGCAGCGTAGCCCTTGGGAGCGGTCCCCAGCATTTT.